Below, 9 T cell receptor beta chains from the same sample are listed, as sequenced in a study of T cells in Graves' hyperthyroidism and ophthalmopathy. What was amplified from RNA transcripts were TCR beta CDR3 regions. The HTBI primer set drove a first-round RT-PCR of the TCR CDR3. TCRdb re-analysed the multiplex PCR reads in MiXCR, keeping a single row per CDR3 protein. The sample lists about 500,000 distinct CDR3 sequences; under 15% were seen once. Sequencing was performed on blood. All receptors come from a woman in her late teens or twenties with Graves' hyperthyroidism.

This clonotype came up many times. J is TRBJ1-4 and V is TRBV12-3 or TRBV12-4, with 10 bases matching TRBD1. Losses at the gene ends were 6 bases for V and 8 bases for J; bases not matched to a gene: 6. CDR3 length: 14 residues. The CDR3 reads CASRPGTGEEKLFF. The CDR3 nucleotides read TGTGCCAGCAGACCCGGGACAGGGGAGGAAAAACTGTTTTTT.

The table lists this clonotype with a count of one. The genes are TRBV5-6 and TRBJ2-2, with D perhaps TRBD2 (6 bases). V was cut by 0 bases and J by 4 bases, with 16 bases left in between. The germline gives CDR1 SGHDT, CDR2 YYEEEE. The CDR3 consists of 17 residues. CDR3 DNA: TGTGCCAGCAGCTTGGCCATGCGGGGTCGTTCCACCGGGGAGCTGTTTTTT. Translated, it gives CASSLAMRGRSTGELFF.

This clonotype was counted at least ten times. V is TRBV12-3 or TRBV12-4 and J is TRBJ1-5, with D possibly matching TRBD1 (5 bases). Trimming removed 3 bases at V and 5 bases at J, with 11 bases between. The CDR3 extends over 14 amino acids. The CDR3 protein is CASSFGATDQPQHF. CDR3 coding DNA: TGTGCCAGCAGTTTTGGGGCGACAGATCAGCCCCAGCATTTT.

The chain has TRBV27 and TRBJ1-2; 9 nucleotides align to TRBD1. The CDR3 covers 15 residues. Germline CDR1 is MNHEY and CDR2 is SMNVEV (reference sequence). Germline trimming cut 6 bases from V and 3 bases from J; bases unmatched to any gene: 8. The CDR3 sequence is CASSLTTGGDYGYTF. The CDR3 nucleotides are TGTGCCAGCAGCCTGACAACAGGGGGCGACTATGGCTACACCTTC.

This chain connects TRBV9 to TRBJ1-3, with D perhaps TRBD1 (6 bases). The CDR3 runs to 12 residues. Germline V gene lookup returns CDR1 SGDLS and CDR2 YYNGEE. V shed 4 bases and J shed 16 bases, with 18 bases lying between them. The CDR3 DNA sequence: TGTGCCAGCAGCTCTCAGGACAGCCCCGCTTATTTT. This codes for CASSSQDSPAYF.

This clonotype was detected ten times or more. CDR3 region: CASSHQGDTEAFF. The CDR3 nucleotides are TGTGCCAGCAGCCATCAGGGGGACACTGAAGCTTTCTTT. This chain joins TRBV3-1 and TRBJ1-1; 7 bases align to TRBD1. The CDR3 runs to 13 residues. Germline assignment: CDR1 LGHDT and CDR2 YNNKEL (reference sequence). V lost 3 bases, J lost 3 bases, and 1 base stayed unmatched.

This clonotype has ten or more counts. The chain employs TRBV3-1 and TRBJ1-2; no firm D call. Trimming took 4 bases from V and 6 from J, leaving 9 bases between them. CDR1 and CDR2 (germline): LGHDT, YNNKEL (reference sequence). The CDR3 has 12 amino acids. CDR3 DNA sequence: TGTGCCAGCAGCCTTACATCGGATGGCTACACCTTC. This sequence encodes CASSLTSDGYTF.

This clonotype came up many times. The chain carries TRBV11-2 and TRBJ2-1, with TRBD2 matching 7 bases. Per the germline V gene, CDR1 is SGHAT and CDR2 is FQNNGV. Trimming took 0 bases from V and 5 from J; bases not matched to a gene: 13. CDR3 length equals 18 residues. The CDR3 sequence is CASSLEEIEASGDNEQFF. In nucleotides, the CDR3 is TGTGCCAGCAGCTTAGAAGAGATTGAGGCTAGCGGCGACAATGAGCAGTTCTTC.

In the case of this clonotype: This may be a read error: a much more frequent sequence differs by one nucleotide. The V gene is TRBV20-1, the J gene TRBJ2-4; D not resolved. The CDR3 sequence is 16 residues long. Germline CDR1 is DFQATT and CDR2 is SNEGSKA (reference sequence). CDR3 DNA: TGCATTGCCGGTGGGGTTAGTAGATTGTCCAAAAACATTCAGTACTTC. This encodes CIAGGVSRLSKNIQYF.